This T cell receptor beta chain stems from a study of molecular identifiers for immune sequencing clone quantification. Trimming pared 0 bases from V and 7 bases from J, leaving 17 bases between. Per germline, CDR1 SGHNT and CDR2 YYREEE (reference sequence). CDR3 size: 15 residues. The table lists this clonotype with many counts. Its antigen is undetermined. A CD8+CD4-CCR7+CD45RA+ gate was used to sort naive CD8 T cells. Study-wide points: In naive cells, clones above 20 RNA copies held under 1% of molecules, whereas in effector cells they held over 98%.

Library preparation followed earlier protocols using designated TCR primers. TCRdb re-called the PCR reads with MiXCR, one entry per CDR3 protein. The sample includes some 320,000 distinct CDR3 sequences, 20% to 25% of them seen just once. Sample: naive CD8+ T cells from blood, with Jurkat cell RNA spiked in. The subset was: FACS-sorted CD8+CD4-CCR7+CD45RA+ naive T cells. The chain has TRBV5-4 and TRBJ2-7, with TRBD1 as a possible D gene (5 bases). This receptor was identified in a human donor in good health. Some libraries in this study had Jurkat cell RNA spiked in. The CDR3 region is CASSLDDPRVGEQYF. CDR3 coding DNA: TGTGCCAGCAGCTTGGATGACCCCAGGGTGGGGGAGCAGTACTTC.